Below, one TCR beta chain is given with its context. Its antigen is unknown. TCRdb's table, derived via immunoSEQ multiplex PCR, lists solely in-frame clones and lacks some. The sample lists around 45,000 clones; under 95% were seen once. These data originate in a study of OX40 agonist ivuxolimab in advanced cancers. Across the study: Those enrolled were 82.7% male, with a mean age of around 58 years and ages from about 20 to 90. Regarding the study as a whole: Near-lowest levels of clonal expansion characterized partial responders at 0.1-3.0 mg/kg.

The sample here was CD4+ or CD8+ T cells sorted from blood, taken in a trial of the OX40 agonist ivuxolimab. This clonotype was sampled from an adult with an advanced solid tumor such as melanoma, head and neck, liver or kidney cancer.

DNA of the CDR3: TGTGCCAGCAGATCAACAGCGAACACCGGGGAGCTGTTTTTT. It translates to CASRSTANTGELFF. The chain employs TRBV7-9 and TRBJ2-2; unclear D gene. Between the trimmed V and J ends, which lost 6 bases and 0 bases, there was a span of 8 bases. The CDR3 is 14 amino acids. Germline loops: CDR1 SEHNR, CDR2 FQNEAQ (reference sequence).